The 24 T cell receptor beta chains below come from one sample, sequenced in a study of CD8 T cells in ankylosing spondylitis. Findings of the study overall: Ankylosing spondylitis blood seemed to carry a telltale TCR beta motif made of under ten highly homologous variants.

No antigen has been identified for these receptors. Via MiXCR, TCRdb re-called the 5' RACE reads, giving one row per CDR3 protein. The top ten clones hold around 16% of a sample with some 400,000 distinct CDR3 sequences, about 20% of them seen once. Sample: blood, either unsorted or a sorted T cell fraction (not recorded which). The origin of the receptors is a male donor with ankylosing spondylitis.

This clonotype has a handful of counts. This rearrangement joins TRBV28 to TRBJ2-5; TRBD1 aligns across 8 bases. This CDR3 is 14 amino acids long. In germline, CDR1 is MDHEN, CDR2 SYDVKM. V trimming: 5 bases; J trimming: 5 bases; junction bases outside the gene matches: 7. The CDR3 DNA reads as TGTGCCAGCAGTCCCCAGACAGGGGACGAGACCCAGTACTTC. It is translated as CASSPQTGDETQYF.

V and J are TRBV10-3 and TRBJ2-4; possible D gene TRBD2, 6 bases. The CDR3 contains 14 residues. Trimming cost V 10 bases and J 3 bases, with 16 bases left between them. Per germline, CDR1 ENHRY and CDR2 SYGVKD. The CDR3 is CATNGDLNKNIQYF. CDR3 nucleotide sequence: TGTGCCACAAACGGGGACTTAAACAAAAACATTCAGTACTTC.

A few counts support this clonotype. The CDR3 reads CASSLTTSGRKFF. CDR3 bases: TGTGCCAGCAGTTTAACGACTAGCGGGAGGAAGTTCTTC. The chain joins TRBV12-3 or TRBV12-4 to TRBJ2-1; TRBD2 matches at 13 bases. V lost 2 bases and J lost 14; bases outside the gene matches: 3. The CDR3 is 13 residues long.

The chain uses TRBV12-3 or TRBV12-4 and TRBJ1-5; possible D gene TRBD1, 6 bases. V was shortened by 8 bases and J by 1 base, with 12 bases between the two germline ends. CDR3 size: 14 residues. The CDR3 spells CASATGFSNQPQHF. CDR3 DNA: TGTGCCAGCGCAACAGGGTTCAGCAATCAGCCCCAGCATTTT.

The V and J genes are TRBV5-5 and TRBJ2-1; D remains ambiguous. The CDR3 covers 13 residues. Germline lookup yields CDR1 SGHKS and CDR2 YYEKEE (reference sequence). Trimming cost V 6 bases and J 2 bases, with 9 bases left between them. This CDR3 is CASTLSPYNEQFF. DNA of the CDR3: TGTGCCAGCACCCTATCCCCCTACAATGAGCAGTTCTTC.

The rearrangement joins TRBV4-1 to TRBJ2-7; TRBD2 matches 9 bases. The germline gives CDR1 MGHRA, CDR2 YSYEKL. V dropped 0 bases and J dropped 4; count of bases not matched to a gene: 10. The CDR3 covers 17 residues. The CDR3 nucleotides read TGCGCCAGCAGCCAAGATCTCGGGAGCGGGAGGCGGTACGAGCAGTACTTC. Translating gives CASSQDLGSGRRYEQYF.

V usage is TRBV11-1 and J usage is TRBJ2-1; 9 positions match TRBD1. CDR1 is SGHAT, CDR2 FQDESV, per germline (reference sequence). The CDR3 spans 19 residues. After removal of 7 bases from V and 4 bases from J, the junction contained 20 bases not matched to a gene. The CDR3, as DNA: TGTGCCAGCACCTATGGGACAGGGCCTTTACAATTCTTTTACAATGAGCAGTTCTTC. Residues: CASTYGTGPLQFFYNEQFF.

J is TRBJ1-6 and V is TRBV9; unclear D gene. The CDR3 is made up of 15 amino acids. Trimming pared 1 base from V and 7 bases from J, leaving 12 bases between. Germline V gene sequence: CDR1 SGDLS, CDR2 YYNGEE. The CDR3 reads CASSVSWQENSPLHF. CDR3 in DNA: TGTGCCAGCAGCGTAAGTTGGCAGGAGAATTCACCCCTCCACTTT. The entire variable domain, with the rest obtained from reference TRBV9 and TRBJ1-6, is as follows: DSGVTQTPKHLITATGQRVTLRCSPRSGDLSVYWYQQSLDQGLQFLIQYYNGEERAKGNILERFSAQQFPDLHSELNLSSLELGDSALYFCASSVSWQENSPLHFGNGTRLTVT.

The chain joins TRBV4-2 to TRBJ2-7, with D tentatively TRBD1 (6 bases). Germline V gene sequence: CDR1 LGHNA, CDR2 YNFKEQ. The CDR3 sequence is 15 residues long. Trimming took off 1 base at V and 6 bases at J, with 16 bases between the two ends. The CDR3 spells CASSQVLGAHGEQYF. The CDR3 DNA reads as TGTGCCAGCAGCCAAGTCTTGGGGGCTCATGGCGAGCAGTACTTC.

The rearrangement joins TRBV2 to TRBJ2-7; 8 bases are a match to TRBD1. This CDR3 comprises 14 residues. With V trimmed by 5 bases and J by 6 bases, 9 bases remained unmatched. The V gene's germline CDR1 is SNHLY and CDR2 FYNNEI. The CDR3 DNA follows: TGTGCCAGCAGTCCCGGGACAGGTACGATCGAGCAGTACTTC. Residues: CASSPGTGTIEQYF.

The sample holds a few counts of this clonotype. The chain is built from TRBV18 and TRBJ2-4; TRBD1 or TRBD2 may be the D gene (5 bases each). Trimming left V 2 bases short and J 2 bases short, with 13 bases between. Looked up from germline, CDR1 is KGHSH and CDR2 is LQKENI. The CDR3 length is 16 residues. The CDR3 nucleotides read TGTGCCAGCTCACCAGGGACCGGGGTATCCAAAAACATTCAGTACTTC. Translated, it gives CASSPGTGVSKNIQYF.

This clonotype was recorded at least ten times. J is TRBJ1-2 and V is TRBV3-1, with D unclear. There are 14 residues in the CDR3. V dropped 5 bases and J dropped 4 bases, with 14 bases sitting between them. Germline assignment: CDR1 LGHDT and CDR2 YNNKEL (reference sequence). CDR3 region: CASSYGVSSYGYTF. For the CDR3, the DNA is TGTGCCAGCAGCTACGGAGTCTCGAGCTATGGCTACACCTTC.

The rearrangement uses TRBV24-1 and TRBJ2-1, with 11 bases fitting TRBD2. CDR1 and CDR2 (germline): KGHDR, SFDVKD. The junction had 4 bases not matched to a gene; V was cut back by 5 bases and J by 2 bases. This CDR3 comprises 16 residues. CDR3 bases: TGTGCCACCAGTGGGGGACTAGCGGCGGCCTACAATGAGCAGTTCTTC. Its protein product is CATSGGLAAAYNEQFF.

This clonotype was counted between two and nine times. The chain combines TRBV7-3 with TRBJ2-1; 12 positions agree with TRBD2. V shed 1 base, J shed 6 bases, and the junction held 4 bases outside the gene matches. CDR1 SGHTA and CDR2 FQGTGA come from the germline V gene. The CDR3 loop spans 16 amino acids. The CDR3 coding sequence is TGTGCCAGCAGCTTAATGCTAGCGGGAGGGCGCAATGAGCAGTTCTTC. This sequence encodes CASSLMLAGGRNEQFF.

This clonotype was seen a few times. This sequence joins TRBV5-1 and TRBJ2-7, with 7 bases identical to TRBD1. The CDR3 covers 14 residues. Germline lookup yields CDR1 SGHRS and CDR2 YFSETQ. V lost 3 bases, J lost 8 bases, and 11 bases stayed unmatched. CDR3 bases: TGCGCCAGCAGCTCACAGGGGTTGACCCTTCAGCAGTACTTC. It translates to CASSSQGLTLQQYF.

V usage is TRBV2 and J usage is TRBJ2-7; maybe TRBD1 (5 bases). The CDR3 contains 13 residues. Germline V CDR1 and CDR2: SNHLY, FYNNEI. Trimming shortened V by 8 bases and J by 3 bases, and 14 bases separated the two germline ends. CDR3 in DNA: TGTGCCAGCGAGGAGCAGGGCTTCTACGAGCAGTACTTC. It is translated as CASEEQGFYEQYF.

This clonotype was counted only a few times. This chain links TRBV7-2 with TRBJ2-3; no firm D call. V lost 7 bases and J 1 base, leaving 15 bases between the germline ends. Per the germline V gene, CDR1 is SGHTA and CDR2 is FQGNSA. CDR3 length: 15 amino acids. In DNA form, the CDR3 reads TGTGCCAGCACCGTAGAAGGCCTCGGCACAGATACGCAGTATTTT. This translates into CASTVEGLGTDTQYF.

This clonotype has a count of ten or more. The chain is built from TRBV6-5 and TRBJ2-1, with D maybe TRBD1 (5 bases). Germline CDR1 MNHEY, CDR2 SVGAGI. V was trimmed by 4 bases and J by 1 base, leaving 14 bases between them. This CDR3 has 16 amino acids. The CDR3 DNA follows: TGTGCCAGCAGTTTCACCCAGGGTACTTCCTACAATGAGCAGTTCTTC. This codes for CASSFTQGTSYNEQFF.

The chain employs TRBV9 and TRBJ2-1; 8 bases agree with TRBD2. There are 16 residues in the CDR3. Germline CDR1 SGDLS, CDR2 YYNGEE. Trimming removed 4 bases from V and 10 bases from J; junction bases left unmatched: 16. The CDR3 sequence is CASSTLGAGDFNEQFF. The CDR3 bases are TGTGCCAGCAGCACCCTGGGAGCGGGAGACTTCAACGAGCAGTTCTTC.

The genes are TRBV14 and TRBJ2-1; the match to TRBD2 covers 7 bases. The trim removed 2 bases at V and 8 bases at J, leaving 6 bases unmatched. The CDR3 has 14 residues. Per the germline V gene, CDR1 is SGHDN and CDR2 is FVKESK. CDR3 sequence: CASSQSGGGHEQFF. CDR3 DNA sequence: TGTGCCAGCAGCCAATCGGGAGGTGGGCATGAGCAGTTCTTC.

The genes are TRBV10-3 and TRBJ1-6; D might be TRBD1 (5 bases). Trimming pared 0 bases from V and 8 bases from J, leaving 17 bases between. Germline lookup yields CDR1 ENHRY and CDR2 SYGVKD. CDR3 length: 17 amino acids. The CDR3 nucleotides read TGTGCCATCAGTGAGTCGATTGCAGAATGGGGCGATTCACCCCTCCACTTT. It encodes CAISESIAEWGDSPLHF.

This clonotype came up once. CDR3 bases: TGTGCCAGTAGTATATCGAGGGGCGGGCAGCCCCAGCATTTT. It yields the protein CASSISRGGQPQHF. The V call is TRBV19, the J call TRBJ1-5; D might be TRBD1 (5 bases). V shed 2 bases and J shed 7 bases, with 12 bases lying between them. The CDR3 is made up of 14 amino acids. Germline V gives CDR1 LNHDA, CDR2 SQIVND (reference sequence).

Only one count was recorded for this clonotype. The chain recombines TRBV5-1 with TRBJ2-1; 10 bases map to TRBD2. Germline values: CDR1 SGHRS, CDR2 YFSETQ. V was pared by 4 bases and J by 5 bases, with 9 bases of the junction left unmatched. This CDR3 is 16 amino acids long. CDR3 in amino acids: CASSPHLAGGHNEQFF. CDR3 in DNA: TGCGCCAGCAGCCCACACTTAGCGGGAGGTCACAATGAGCAGTTCTTC.

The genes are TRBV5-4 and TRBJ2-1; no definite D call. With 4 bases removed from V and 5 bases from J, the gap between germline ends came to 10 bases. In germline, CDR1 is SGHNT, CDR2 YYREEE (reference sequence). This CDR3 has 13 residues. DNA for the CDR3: TGTGCCAGCAGCCTGGACGCTGACAATGAGCAGTTCTTC. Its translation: CASSLDADNEQFF.